This T cell receptor (beta chain) was sequenced for a study of blood T cells in healthy people across ages. A J-beta primer mix and a sample-barcoded 5' primer were used in a second PCR of roughly 6 to 11 cycles. Unique molecular identifiers of 12 random nucleotides labeled each cDNA. TCRdb itself ran the 5' RACE reads through MiXCR, one entry per CDR3 protein. The sample consists of under 1 million distinct CDR3 sequences, around 43% of them appearing once. This clonotype was counted between two and nine times. Germline V CDR1 and CDR2: SGHTA, FQGNSA. The CDR3 runs 22 residues. Germline trimming cut 0 bases from V and 0 bases from J; bases unmatched to any gene: 19.

This receptor was identified in a man aged 55 to 70 in good health. This sequence joins TRBV7-2 and TRBJ2-5, with 10 bases identical to TRBD2. Sequenced: blood. CDR3: CASSLAPIIAGGPNAYQETQYF. Here the CDR3 DNA reads TGTGCCAGCAGCTTAGCGCCCATAATAGCGGGGGGTCCTAATGCGTACCAAGAGACCCAGTACTTC.